These 26 T cell receptor beta chains were all obtained from the same sample, sequenced in a study of shared clonotypes between healthy human individuals. Sequencing used immunoSEQ multiplex PCR; TCRdb keeps in-frame clones, though not all of them. The data hold fewer than 1.6 million clones, with 98% to 99% observed a single time. Source material: naive CD4+ T cells sorted from blood. Subset given: CD45RA+ positively selected. These receptor sequences come from a man aged 25 to 40 in good health.

The V gene is TRBV2, the J gene TRBJ2-3, with D possibly TRBD2 on 5 matching bases. Per germline, CDR1 SNHLY and CDR2 FYNNEI. The CDR3 contains 15 residues. Trimming stripped 2 bases from V and 0 bases from J, with 9 bases between. For the CDR3, the DNA is TGTGCCAGCAGTGAATTCGCTAGCAGCACAGATACGCAGTATTTT. As protein: CASSEFASSTDTQYF.

V is TRBV15 and J is TRBJ2-7, with 10 bases that match TRBD1. The length of the CDR3 is 13 residues. Germline trimming cut 11 bases from V and 3 bases from J; bases unmatched to any gene: 7. Germline V CDR1 and CDR2: LNHNV, YYDKDF (reference sequence). The chain's CDR3 is CAVSRDRGYEQYF. The CDR3 DNA sequence: TGTGCCGTAAGCCGGGACAGGGGCTACGAGCAGTACTTC.

For the CDR3, the DNA is TGTGCCAGCTTCCAGCGAGGGAGTATTGGGCGGGGGTCTGAAGCTTTCTTT. Translating it yields CASFQRGSIGRGSEAFF. The chain joins TRBV18 to TRBJ1-1, with D perhaps matching TRBD1 (5 bases). The V end was cut by 7 bases, the J end by 6 bases, with 27 bases between. This CDR3 is 17 amino acids long. Germline V gene data show CDR1 as KGHSH and CDR2 as LQKENI.

The chain uses TRBV2 and TRBJ1-2; 10 bases are shared with TRBD1. The CDR3 covers 14 residues. The germline gives CDR1 SNHLY, CDR2 FYNNEI. V trimming: 6 bases; J trimming: 8 bases; junction bases outside the gene matches: 9. CDR3 loop: CASRVDRGLLGYTF. The DNA for the CDR3 is TGTGCCAGCAGAGTCGACAGGGGGCTATTGGGCTACACCTTC. Filled out from reference TRBV2 and TRBJ1-2, the complete variable domain reads EPEVTQTPSHQVTQMGQEVILRCVPISNHLYFYWYRQILGQKVEFLVSFYNNEISEKSEIFDDQFSVERPDGSNFTLKIRSTKLEDSAMYFCASRVDRGLLGYTFGSGTRLTVV.

The CDR3 sequence: CATSRVDNQPQHF. CDR3 nucleotides: TGTGCCACCAGCAGAGTTGACAATCAGCCCCAGCATTTT. The chain employs TRBV15 and TRBJ1-5; D call uncertain. The CDR3 is made up of 13 amino acids. CDR1 is LNHNV, CDR2 YYDKDF, per germline (reference sequence). Trimming took off 1 base at V and 3 bases at J, with 4 bases between the two ends.

The chain employs TRBV27 and TRBJ2-1; 11 nucleotides align to TRBD2. The CDR3 is made up of 14 amino acids. Germline V gene data show CDR1 as MNHEY and CDR2 as SMNVEV (reference sequence). The V segment lost 5 bases and the J segment 9 bases; nucleotides outside the gene matches: 6. CDR3 sequence: CASSPGLAGGEQFF. The CDR3 DNA follows: TGTGCCAGCAGTCCGGGTCTAGCGGGAGGTGAGCAGTTCTTC.

The rearrangement joins TRBV5-1 to TRBJ2-7; TRBD2 might be the D (6 bases). The CDR3 length is 14 residues. CDR1 SGHRS and CDR2 YFSETQ come from the germline V gene. V was trimmed by 5 bases and J by 2 bases, leaving 14 bases between them. The chain's CDR3 is CASRDYSGTYEQYF. CDR3 DNA sequence: TGCGCCAGCAGAGATTATAGCGGCACCTACGAGCAGTACTTC. Supplemented by reference TRBV5-1 and TRBJ2-7, the full variable domain reads KAGVTQTPRYLIKTRGQQVTLSCSPISGHRSVSWYQQTPGQGLQFLFEYFSETQRNKGNFPGRFSGRQFSNSRSEMNVSTLELGDSALYLCASRDYSGTYEQYFGPGTRLTVT.

The chain uses TRBV19 and TRBJ2-1; D may correspond to TRBD1 or TRBD2 (6 bases each). From germline, CDR1 is LNHDA and CDR2 SQIVND (reference sequence). Trimming pared 3 bases from V and 10 bases from J, leaving 25 bases between. This CDR3 comprises 17 residues. The DNA for the CDR3 is TGTGCCAGTAGTATCCACCCGGGGGCAGGGGCCGCAGGGGAGCAGTTCTTC. This codes for CASSIHPGAGAAGEQFF.

The genes are TRBV10-1 and TRBJ2-7, with D possibly being TRBD1 (5 bases). Germline values: CDR1 WNHNN, CDR2 SYGVQD (reference sequence). This CDR3 has 12 residues. V lost 1 base and J 7 bases, leaving 8 bases between the germline ends. Written as DNA, the CDR3 is TGCGCCAGCAGTGAGTGGGGCCGGGAGCAGTACTTC. Amino acid sequence: CASSEWGREQYF.

The chain employs TRBV2 and TRBJ1-5; D unresolved. Germline CDR1 SNHLY, CDR2 FYNNEI. The CDR3 spans 15 residues. V was shortened by 0 bases and J by 6 bases, with 12 bases between the two germline ends. CDR3 region: CASSEAYPRGQPQHF. The CDR3 DNA follows: TGTGCCAGCAGTGAAGCGTATCCGCGTGGTCAGCCCCAGCATTTT.

The chain links TRBV5-4 to TRBJ2-1; a possible D gene is TRBD1 (6 bases). Between the trimmed V and J ends, which lost 1 base and 8 bases, there was a span of 10 bases. Germline V gene data show CDR1 as SGHNT and CDR2 as YYREEE (reference sequence). The CDR3 loop spans 13 amino acids. This chain's CDR3 is CASSLTGKDEQFF. For the CDR3, the DNA is TGTGCCAGCAGCTTGACAGGGAAGGATGAGCAGTTCTTC.

This chain connects TRBV7-8 to TRBJ2-6; TRBD2 aligns across 11 bases. CDR3 size: 18 residues. J lost 0 bases, V lost 3 bases, and 4 bases had no gene match. Looked up from germline, CDR1 is SGHVS and CDR2 is FQNEAQ. In DNA, the CDR3 is TGTGCCAGCAGCTTTCGTAGCGGGAGGGACTCTGGGGCCAACGTCCTGACTTTC. Its protein is CASSFRSGRDSGANVLTF.

The chain has TRBV7-9 and TRBJ1-5; weak D call: TRBD1 (5 bases). Germline V gene sequence: CDR1 SEHNR, CDR2 FQNEAQ (reference sequence). The ends were cut back, 5 bases at V and 3 bases at J, with 17 bases in the middle. CDR3 size: 16 residues. The CDR3 DNA reads TGTGCCAGCAGCCTTTACGGGGGGATTATCAATCAGCCCCAGCATTTT. Protein: CASSLYGGIINQPQHF.

The rearrangement links TRBV4-2 to TRBJ2-1, with 10 bases fitting TRBD2. Germline lookup yields CDR1 LGHNA and CDR2 YNFKEQ. With V trimmed by 0 bases and J by 3 bases, 5 bases remained unmatched. The CDR3 covers 17 residues. DNA for the CDR3: TGTGCCAGCAGCCAAGATCCCAGCGGGAGGGTCTACAATGAGCAGTTCTTC. Its translation: CASSQDPSGRVYNEQFF.

The J gene is TRBJ1-3, the V gene TRBV14; D remains unclear. This CDR3 has 14 amino acids. The V end lost 4 bases, the J end lost 4 bases, and 11 bases lay between the germline ends. The germline V gene encodes CDR1 SGHDN and CDR2 FVKESK. CDR3 bases: TGTGCCAGCAGCCGTTTAATAGAAGGAAACACCATATATTTT. Translation gives CASSRLIEGNTIYF.

The chain recombines TRBV7-6 with TRBJ2-5; TRBD2 aligns across 10 bases. The CDR3 totals 22 residues. Germline CDR1 reads SGHVS; CDR2 reads FNYEAQ. With 0 bases clipped from V and 4 bases from J, the junction kept 23 bases outside the gene matches. This chain's CDR3 is CASSLAASGLAGVNYGSETQYF. The CDR3 DNA follows: TGTGCCAGCAGCTTAGCGGCGTCTGGCCTAGCGGGAGTTAATTACGGTTCAGAGACCCAGTACTTC.

A single count supports this clone. The J gene is TRBJ1-2, the V gene TRBV5-1; 9 bases agree with TRBD1. The CDR3 has 15 residues. V lost 5 bases, J lost 3 bases, and 8 bases stayed unmatched. Germline loops: CDR1 SGHRS, CDR2 YFSETQ. The CDR3 loop is CASSLNRGRDYGYTF. The DNA for the CDR3 is TGCGCCAGCAGTCTGAACAGGGGGCGCGACTATGGCTACACCTTC.

Remarks on this clone: Germline and junction disagree at one end, which may indicate a read error. CDR3 region: CATSSPAGTGEQFF. The CDR3 nucleotides are TGCGCCACCAGCTCCCCCGCGGGGACGGGGGAGCAGTTCTTC. V and J are TRBV5-1 and TRBJ2-1; weak D call: TRBD2 (6 bases). Germline CDR1 reads SGHRS; CDR2 reads YFSETQ. The CDR3 is made up of 14 amino acids.

CDR3 DNA sequence: TGTGCCAGCAGTCCGCGGACTAGCGGAGATACGCAGTATTTT. Protein product: CASSPRTSGDTQYF. This chain connects TRBV6-5 to TRBJ2-3; 10 nucleotides agree with TRBD2. The CDR3 is 14 amino acids. Trimming removed 5 bases from V and 5 bases from J; junction bases left unmatched: 4. CDR1 and CDR2 (germline): MNHEY, SVGAGI.

The chain employs TRBV28 and TRBJ1-2, with 7 positions matching TRBD1. From germline, CDR1 is MDHEN and CDR2 SYDVKM. The CDR3 totals 15 residues. J gave up 2 bases and V 5 bases, and 8 bases lay outside the gene matches. The CDR3 DNA follows: TGTGCCAGCAGTCGTACTGGGACAGCGAACTATGGCTACACCTTC. Amino acid sequence: CASSRTGTANYGYTF.

The genes are TRBV5-1 and TRBJ1-2; D ambiguous. This CDR3 has 14 amino acids. Germline CDR1 is SGHRS and CDR2 is YFSETQ. Trimming took 2 bases from V and 4 from J, leaving 12 bases between them. CDR3 sequence reads: CASSFGGISYGYTF. CDR3 bases: TGCGCCAGCAGCTTCGGAGGAATAAGCTATGGCTACACCTTC.

This chain uses TRBV11-3 with TRBJ2-7, with TRBD1 as a possible D gene (6 bases). This CDR3 is built from 14 residues. Between the trimmed V and J ends, which lost 5 bases and 6 bases, there was a span of 17 bases. The germline V gene encodes CDR1 SGHNT and CDR2 YENEEA. CDR3 in DNA: TGTGCCAGCAGCCCCCGGGCCGGGACAAGCGAGCAGTACTTC. Its protein is CASSPRAGTSEQYF.

This clone was recorded once. V and J are TRBV10-3 and TRBJ2-7, with D hard to call. CDR3 length: 14 amino acids. Trimming stripped 3 bases from V and 1 base from J, with 10 bases between. Germline CDR1 ENHRY, CDR2 SYGVKD. CDR3 amino acids: CAISDSPGSYEQYF. In nucleotides, the CDR3 is TGTGCCATCAGTGACAGCCCCGGGTCCTACGAGCAGTACTTC.

The table lists this clone with a count of one. V and J are TRBV10-3 and TRBJ1-1; the match to TRBD1 covers 7 bases. CDR3 length: 15 residues. The J segment lost 0 bases and the V segment lost 6 bases, leaving 7 bases of the junction unmatched. Per the germline V gene, CDR1 is ENHRY and CDR2 is SYGVKD. The chain's CDR3 is CAIRLGQNMNTEAFF. DNA for the CDR3: TGTGCCATCAGACTGGGACAGAACATGAACACTGAAGCTTTCTTT.

The chain has TRBV6-1 and TRBJ1-1; D unclear. The CDR3 runs 15 residues. CDR1 is MNHNS, CDR2 SASEGT, per germline. The V and J ends lost 6 bases and 1 base respectively, with 15 bases between them. DNA of the CDR3: TGTGCCAGCAGCCCGCGGCTCCCGGCGAACACTGAAGCTTTCTTT. Translating gives CASSPRLPANTEAFF.

The rearrangement links TRBV5-5 to TRBJ2-7, with D possibly TRBD2 on 5 matching bases. The CDR3 is 13 residues long. Germline V gives CDR1 SGHKS, CDR2 YYEKEE (reference sequence). Trimming pared 1 base from V and 2 bases from J, leaving 7 bases between. CDR3 loop: CASSLRGPYEQYF. CDR3 DNA: TGTGCCAGCAGCTTGCGGGGTCCCTACGAGCAGTACTTC.